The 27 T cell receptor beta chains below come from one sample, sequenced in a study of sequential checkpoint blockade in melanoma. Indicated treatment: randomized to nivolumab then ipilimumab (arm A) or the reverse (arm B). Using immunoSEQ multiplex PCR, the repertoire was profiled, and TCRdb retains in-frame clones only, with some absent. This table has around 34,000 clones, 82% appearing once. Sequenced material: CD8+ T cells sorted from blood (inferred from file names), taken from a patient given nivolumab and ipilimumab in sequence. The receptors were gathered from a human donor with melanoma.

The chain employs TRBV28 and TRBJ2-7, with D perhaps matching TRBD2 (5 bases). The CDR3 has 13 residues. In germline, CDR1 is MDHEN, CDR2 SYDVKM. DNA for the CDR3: TGTGCGAGCGAGGGAGTTAGAACCTACGAGCAGTACTTC. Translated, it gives CASEGVRTYEQYF.

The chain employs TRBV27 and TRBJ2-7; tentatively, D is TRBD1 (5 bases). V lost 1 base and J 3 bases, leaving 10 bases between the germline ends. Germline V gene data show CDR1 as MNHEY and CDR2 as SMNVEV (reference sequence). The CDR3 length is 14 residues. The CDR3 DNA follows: TGTGCCAGCAGTTTATATGGGGCCGGCTACGAGCAGTACTTC. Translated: CASSLYGAGYEQYF.

This CDR3 reads CAWSVLFPDTQYF. The CDR3 nucleotides are TGTGCCTGGAGTGTACTCTTCCCAGATACGCAGTATTTT. The chain recombines TRBV30 with TRBJ2-3, with D hard to call. The CDR3 spans 13 residues. Germline assignment: CDR1 GTSNPN and CDR2 SVGIG (reference sequence). Trimming took 0 bases from V and 4 from J, leaving 8 bases between them.

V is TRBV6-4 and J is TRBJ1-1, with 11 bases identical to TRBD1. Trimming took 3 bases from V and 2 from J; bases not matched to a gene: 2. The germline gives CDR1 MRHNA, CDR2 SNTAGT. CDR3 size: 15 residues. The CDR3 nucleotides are TGTGCCAGCAGTGAGGGGACAGGGGGTAACACTGAAGCTTTCTTT. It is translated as CASSEGTGGNTEAFF.

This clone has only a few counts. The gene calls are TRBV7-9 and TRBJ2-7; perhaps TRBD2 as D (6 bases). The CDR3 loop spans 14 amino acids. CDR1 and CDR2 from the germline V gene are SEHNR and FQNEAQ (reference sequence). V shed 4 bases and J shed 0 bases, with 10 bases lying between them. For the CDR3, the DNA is TGTGCCAGCAGCTCGGGACTCATCTCCTACGAGCAGTACTTC. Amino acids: CASSSGLISYEQYF. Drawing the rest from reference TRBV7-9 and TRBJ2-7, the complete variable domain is DTGVSQNPRHKITKRGQNVTFRCDPISEHNRLYWYRQTLGQGPEFLTYFQNEAQLEKSRLLSDRFSAERPKGSFSTLEIQRTEQGDSAMYLCASSSGLISYEQYFGPGTRLTVT.

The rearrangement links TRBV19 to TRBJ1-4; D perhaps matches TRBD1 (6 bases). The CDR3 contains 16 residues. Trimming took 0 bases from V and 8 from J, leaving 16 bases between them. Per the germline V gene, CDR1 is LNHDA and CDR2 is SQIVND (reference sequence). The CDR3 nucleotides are TGTGCCAGTAGTATAGATGTTCGGGACATTAGAGAAAAACTGTTTTTT. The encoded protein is CASSIDVRDIREKLFF.

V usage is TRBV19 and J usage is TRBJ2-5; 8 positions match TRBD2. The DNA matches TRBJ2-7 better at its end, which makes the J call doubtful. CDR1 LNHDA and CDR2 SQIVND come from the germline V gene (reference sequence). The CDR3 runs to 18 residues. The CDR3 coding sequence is TGTGCCAGCAGCGATTTGACAGGCCCTTCAGTAGCGGGGTACGAGCAGTACTTC. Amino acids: CASSDLTGPSVAGYEQYF.

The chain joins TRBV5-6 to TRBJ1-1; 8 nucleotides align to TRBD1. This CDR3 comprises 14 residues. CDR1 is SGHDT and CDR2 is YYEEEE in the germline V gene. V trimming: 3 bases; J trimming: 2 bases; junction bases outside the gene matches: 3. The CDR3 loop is CASSSGTGNTEAFF. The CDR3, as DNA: TGTGCCAGCAGCTCCGGGACAGGTAACACTGAAGCTTTCTTT. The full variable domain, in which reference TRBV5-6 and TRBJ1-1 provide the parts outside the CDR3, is DAGVTQSPTHLIKTRGQQVTLRCSPKSGHDTVSWYQQALGQGPQFIFQYYEEEERQRGNFPDRFSGHQFPNYSSELNVNALLLGDSALYLCASSSGTGNTEAFFGQGTRLTVV.

The CDR3 region is CASSEVAGDQETQYF. The CDR3, as DNA: TGTGCCAGCAGTGAAGTAGCGGGGGACCAAGAGACCCAGTACTTC. The J gene is TRBJ2-5, the V gene TRBV6-4, with 9 bases matching TRBD2. CDR1 and CDR2 from the germline V gene are MRHNA and SNTAGT. The J segment lost 0 bases and the V segment lost 3 bases, leaving 2 bases of the junction unmatched. The CDR3 loop spans 15 amino acids.

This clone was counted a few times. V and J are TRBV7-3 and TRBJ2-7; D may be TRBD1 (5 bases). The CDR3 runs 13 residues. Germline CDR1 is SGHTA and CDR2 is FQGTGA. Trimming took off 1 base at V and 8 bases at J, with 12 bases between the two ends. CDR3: CASSLSRGWKQYF. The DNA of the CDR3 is TGTGCCAGCAGCTTAAGTAGGGGATGGAAGCAGTACTTC.

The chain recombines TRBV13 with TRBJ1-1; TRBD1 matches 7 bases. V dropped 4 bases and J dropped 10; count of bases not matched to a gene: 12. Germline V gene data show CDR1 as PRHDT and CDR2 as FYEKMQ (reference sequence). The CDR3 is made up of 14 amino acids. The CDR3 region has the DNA TGTGCCAGCAGCTCGGGACAGACCCATACCAGAGCTTTCTTT. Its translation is CASSSGQTHTRAFF.

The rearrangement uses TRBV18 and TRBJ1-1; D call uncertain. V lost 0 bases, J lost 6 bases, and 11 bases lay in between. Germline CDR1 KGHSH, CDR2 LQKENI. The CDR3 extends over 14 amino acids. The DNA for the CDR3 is TGTGCCAGCTCACCACCAAGGTTGGGCGCTGAAGCTTTCTTT. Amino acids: CASSPPRLGAEAFF. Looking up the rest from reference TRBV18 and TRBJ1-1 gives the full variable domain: NAGVMQNPRHLVRRRGQEARLRCSPMKGHSHVYWYRQLPEEGLKFMVYLQKENIIDESGMPKERFSAEFPKEGPSILRIQQVVRGDSAAYFCASSPPRLGAEAFFGQGTRLTVV.

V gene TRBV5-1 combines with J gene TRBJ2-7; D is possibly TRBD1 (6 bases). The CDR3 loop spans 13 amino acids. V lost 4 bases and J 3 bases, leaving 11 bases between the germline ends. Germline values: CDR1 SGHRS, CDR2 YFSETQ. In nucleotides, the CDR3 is TGCGCCAGCAGCCCGCCGGACAGCTACGAGCAGTACTTC. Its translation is CASSPPDSYEQYF.

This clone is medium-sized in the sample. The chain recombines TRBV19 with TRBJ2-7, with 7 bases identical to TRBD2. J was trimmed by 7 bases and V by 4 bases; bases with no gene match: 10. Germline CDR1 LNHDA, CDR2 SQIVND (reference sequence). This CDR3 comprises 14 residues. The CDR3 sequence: CASSTREPKEEQYF. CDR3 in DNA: TGTGCCAGTAGTACGCGGGAGCCAAAGGAAGAGCAGTACTTC. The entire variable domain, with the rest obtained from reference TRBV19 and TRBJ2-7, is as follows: DGGITQSPKYLFRKEGQNVTLSCEQNLNHDAMYWYRQDPGQGLRLIYYSQIVNDFQKGDIAEGYSVSREKKESFPLTVTSAQKNPTAFYLCASSTREPKEEQYFGPGTRLTVT.

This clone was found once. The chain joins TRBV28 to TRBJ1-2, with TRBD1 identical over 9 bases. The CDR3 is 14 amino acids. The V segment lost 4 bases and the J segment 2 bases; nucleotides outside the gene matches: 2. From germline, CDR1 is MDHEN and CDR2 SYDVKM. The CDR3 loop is CASSSGQGNYGYTF. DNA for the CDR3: TGTGCCAGCAGTTCTGGACAGGGGAACTATGGCTACACCTTC.

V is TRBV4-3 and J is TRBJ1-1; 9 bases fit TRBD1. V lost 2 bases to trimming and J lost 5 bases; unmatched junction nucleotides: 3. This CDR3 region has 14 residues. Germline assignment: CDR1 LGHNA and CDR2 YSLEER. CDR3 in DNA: TGCGCCAGCAGCCAACGGGACAGGGCGACTGAAGCTTTCTTT. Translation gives CASSQRDRATEAFF.

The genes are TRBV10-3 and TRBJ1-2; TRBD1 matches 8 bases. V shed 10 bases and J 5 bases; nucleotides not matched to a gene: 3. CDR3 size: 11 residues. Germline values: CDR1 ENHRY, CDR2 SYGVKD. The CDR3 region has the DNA TGTGCCACAGGGGGCGAGTATGGCTACACCTTC. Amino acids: CATGGEYGYTF.

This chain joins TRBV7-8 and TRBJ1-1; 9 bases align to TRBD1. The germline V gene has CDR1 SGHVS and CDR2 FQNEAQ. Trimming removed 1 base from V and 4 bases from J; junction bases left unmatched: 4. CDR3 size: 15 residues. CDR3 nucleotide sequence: TGTGCCAGCAGCTTAGTGGGACAGGGAGCCACTGAAGCTTTCTTT. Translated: CASSLVGQGATEAFF.

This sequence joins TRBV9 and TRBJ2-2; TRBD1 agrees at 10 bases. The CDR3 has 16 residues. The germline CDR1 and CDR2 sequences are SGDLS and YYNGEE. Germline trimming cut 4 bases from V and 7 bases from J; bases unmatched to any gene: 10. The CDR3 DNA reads TGTGCCAGCAGCTTCCCCCGGGACAGGGGTTTCGGGGAGCTGTTTTTT. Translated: CASSFPRDRGFGELFF.

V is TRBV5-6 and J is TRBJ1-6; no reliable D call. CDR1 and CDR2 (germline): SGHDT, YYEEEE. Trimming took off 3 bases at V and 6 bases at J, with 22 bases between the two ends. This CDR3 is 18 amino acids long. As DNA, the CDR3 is TGTGCCAGCAGCTACCGCCCCCTTCAGTCCGAGGCTAATTCACCCCTCCACTTT. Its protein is CASSYRPLQSEANSPLHF.

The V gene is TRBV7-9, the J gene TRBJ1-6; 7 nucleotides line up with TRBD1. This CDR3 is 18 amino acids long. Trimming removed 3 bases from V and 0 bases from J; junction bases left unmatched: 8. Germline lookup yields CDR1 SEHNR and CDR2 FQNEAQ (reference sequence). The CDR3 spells CASSLRTGASSYNSPLHF. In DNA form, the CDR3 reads TGTGCCAGCAGCTTGAGGACAGGCGCTAGCTCCTATAATTCACCCCTCCACTTT.

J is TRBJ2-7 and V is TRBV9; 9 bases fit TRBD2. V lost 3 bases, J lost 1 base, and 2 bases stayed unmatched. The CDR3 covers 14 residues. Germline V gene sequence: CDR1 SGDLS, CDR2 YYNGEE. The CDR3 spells CASSEAGGSYEQYF. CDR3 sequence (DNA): TGTGCCAGCAGCGAAGCGGGAGGTTCCTACGAGCAGTACTTC.

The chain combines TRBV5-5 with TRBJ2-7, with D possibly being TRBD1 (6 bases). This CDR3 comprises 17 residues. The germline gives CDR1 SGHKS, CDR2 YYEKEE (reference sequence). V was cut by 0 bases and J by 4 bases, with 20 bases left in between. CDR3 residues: CASSLEEAIQGEYEQYF. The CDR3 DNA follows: TGTGCCAGCAGCTTGGAGGAGGCGATACAGGGCGAATACGAGCAGTACTTC.

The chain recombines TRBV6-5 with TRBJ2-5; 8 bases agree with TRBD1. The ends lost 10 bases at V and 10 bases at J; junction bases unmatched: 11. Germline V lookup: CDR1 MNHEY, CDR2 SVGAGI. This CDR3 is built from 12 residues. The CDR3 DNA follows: TGTGCCACCAACAGACAGGGGAAGGACCAGTACTTC. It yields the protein CATNRQGKDQYF.

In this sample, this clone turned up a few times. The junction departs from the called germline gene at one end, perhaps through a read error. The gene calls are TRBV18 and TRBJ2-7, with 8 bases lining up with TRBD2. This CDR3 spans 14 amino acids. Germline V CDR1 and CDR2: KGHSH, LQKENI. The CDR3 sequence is CASSPLAANYEQYF. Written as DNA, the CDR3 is TGTGCCAGCTCGCCACTAGCGGCAAACTACGAGCAGTACTTC.

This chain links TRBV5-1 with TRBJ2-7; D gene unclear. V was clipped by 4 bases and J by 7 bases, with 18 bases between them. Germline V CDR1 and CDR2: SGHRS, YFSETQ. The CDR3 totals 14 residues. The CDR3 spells CASSLPSSQVEQYF. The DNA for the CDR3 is TGCGCCAGCAGCCTCCCGAGTAGTCAGGTGGAGCAGTACTTC.

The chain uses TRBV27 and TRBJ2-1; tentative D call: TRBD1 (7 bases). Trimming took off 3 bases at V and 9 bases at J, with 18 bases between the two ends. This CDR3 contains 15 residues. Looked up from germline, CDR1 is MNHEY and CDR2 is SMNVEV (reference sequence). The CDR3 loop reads CASSLGLDRDGEQFF. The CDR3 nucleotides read TGTGCCAGCAGTTTGGGACTTGACAGGGACGGTGAGCAGTTCTTC.